This TCR beta chain was obtained from a study of blood T cells in healthy people across ages (dated by TCRdb to the mid-2010s). For the wider study: In model experiments, roughly one uniquely barcoded TCR beta cDNA molecule per two T cells was captured by template switching. The study measured age-related changes in TCR beta repertoire diversity using deep sequencing normalized with unique cDNA molecular identifiers. The donors were divided into four age groups: young (average approximately 17 years), middle-aged (almost 40), aged (approximately 62) and long-lived (more than 75). To avoid experimental bias, donors of different ages were randomly spread across the sequencing lanes. Using the same blood draw, the study looked at two additional independent replicas of 1 million unique cDNA reads for two donors, one aged 18 to 30 and the other aged 80 or older. The research as a whole found: Since profiling was done on bulk unsorted PBMCs, naive and antigen-experienced compartments could not be conclusively compared. The long-lived group showed more naive CD4+ T cells, fewer expanded clones and increased TCR diversity than the aged group, suggesting age selection. The percentage of naive T cells measured by flow cytometry correlated strongly with observed TCR beta diversity. Total diversity estimates from one million sequenced T cells were considered lower bounds and underestimates. Because the CMV infection status of the donors was unknown, age-related changes in expanded clonotypes may potentially have been confounded. Observed TCR beta diversity per million T cells fell roughly linearly with age, and a significant reduction was already apparent by age approximately 41.

Based on the germline V gene, the CDR1 and CDR2 sequences are SNHLY and FYNNEI. Counted from cysteine to phenylalanine, this CDR3 has 12 amino acids. Only CDR3 DNA is held: 36 bases, read in frame from base 1. Ends trimmed: V by 6 bases, J by 10 bases; bases unmatched to a gene: 6. The method behind the library was 5' RACE. These reads were obtained on an Illumina HiSeq 2500. The second PCR ran for roughly 7 to 12 cycles and used a J-beta primer mix along with a sample-barcoded 5' primer. Each TCR beta cDNA molecule received a unique molecular identifier from a template-switch 5' adaptor carrying 12 random nucleotides. At least 2.5 million CDR3-containing paired-end reads were obtained from each sample. First-strand cDNA was synthesized from all RNA with the Mint cDNA synthesis kit, primed by a TRBC-specific oligonucleotide. Following uracil-DNA glycosylase treatment, a first 18-cycle PCR with universal primers M1SS and BC2_uni_R was performed on all cDNA. Concerning the study's data processing: Normalization of each sample was performed by random selection of 1 million high-quality reads, each carrying a distinct molecular identifier. Reads sharing molecular identifiers were discarded rather than binned into consensus sequences. MiTCR, set to a Q25 quality threshold and the strictest error-elimination algorithm, was used for CDR3 identification, clonotype clustering and error correction. Lower-bound total TCR beta diversity was estimated with a nonparametric unseen species model using Euler transformation. TCRdb trimmed the raw reads at Q25, called clones with MiXCR and kept productive beta chains. When rows share a CDR3 protein, they turn into one entry using the most common DNA and genes. The V and J calls shown here were made by TCRdb, not taken from the authors' results. In all, the sample holds roughly 1,700,000 distinct CDR3 sequences, and about 28% of those were seen once. 6.5% to 8.5% of the sample is in the top ten clones.

The 39 donors, aged 6 to 90 years, were systemically healthy Caucasian individuals from Russia. Each donor gave 9.5 to 10 milliliters of peripheral blood, drawn into EDTA-treated Vacutainer tubes. Ficoll-Paque density-gradient centrifugation was used to isolate PBMCs, with at least 6.5 million obtained per sample. Total RNA was extracted from PBMCs with Trizol reagent, with at least 5.5 micrograms obtained per sample. For every donor, flow cytometry on a PBMC aliquot measured the percentage of naive CD45RAhigh/CD27high T cells. Only a few counts were recorded for this clonotype. It lacks a known antigen. No clone much larger than this one lies a single base away; base qualities are absent.

The chain joins TRBV2 to TRBJ2-3; 8 middle bases align to TRBD2. The sample consisted of blood. The sequence came from a woman in her twenties or thirties in good health. The CDR3 in this case is CASRERELSQYF. Read as DNA, the sequence is TGTGCCAGCAGGGAGCGGGAGCTCTCGCAGTATTTT. Extended through the reference TRBV2 and TRBJ2-3 proteins, this CDR3 yields the full variable domain: EPEVTQTPSHQVTQMGQEVILRCVPISNHLYFYWYRQILGQKVEFLVSFYNNEISEKSEIFDDQFSVERPDGSNFTLKIRSTKLEDSAMYFCASRERELSQYFGPGTRLTVL.